This T cell receptor (beta chain) originates from a study of T cell repertoires in cytomegalovirus infection. Turning to the study itself: Evidence of both CMV infection and a matching HLA type came from public TCR beta signatures. Regarding the study as a whole: Across the ex vivo response, the dominant clonotypes were HLA-C-restricted CMV-specific TCR beta clonotypes.

For this clonotype: Its antigen is as yet unknown.

TCRdb recomputed calls from the reads with MiXCR, one row per CDR3 protein. Of more than 150,000 distinct CDR3 sequences listed, about 21% are singletons. V was shortened by 3 bases and J by 6 bases, with 12 bases between the two germline ends. Germline CDR1 SQVTM, CDR2 ANQGSEA. The CDR3 runs 13 residues. This receptor was identified in a human donor in good health (CMV status not recorded). Some clones in this sample may be carry-over from other donors' samples. Sequenced input: PBMCs. This chain connects TRBV29-1 to TRBJ1-5; no firm D call. The CDR3 bases are TGCAGCGTTGAGGCTGGGCCCGGTCAGCCCCAGCATTTT. Protein sequence: CSVEAGPGQPQHF.